The T cell receptor (beta chain) described here comes from a study of cytomegalovirus exposure and HLA in healthy donors. Primers: 60 Vbeta forward and 13 Jbeta reverse. Generated by immunoSEQ multiplex PCR, the TCRdb table keeps only in-frame clones and is missing some. The table shows roughly 60,000 clones, with around 77% occurring only once. This clone was detected only a few times. Its antigen is unidentified. Overall study findings and caveats: The likely explanation for a cluster of highly shared sequence variants was sequencing artifact.

The receptor's source is a woman between 40 and 55 years old in good health and CMV-seropositive. The sequencing input was PBMCs.

CDR3 sequence reads: CASSQGNTIYF. Here the CDR3 DNA reads TGCGCCAGCAGTCAGGGGAACACCATATATTTT. The chain recombines TRBV5-1 with TRBJ1-3; D may be TRBD1 (6 bases). This CDR3 is 11 amino acids long. Deletions cut 5 bases from V and 7 bases from J, with 7 bases between. CDR1 is SGHRS, CDR2 YFSETQ, per germline.